This T cell receptor (beta chain) was obtained from a study of tissue T cells after allogeneic stem cell transplantation. At the level of the study: Every graft-versus-host disease patient had gastrointestinal disease and got several lines of graft-versus-host disease therapy. Viable blood and marrow gave sorted CD3+ T cells if numbers allowed. Study-wide results and limits: Anatomically similar tissues had similar TCR repertoires within each patient. Tissue-detected TCR repertoire was only partly captured by blood and spleen T cells.

Note on this clone: The antigen is undetermined.

The CDR3 is made up of 15 amino acids. CDR1 and CDR2 from the germline V gene are LNHNV and YYDKDF (reference sequence). V lost 5 bases and J lost 8; bases outside the gene matches: 11. Measured with immunoSEQ multiplex PCR; TCRdb has only the in-frame clones, and not every one. The data show roughly 25,000 clones, roughly nine tenths seen once. Sequenced here: blood, sampled before transplantation. The V and J genes are TRBV15 and TRBJ1-4, with 7 bases aligning to TRBD1. This TCR was recovered from a male donor older than 55 who later had graft-versus-host disease after an allogeneic stem cell transplant. The CDR3 sequence: CATSGGRGGNEKLFF. The CDR3 coding sequence is TGTGCCACCAGCGGGGGCAGAGGGGGCAACGAAAAACTGTTTTTT.